This T cell receptor (beta chain) comes out of a study of shared clonotypes between healthy human individuals. The sorted-subset replicate PCRs were given around 0.2 ug DNA, which is tens of thousands of T cell genomes. Libraries were prepared by immunoSEQ multiplex PCR; TCRdb keeps only in-frame clonotypes and omits some of them. Counted here are approximately 2.1 million clones, over 90% occurring once; the ten biggest clones make up about 0.39%. Trimming cost V 5 bases and J 3 bases, with 16 bases left between them. The CDR3 is made up of 15 amino acids. The germline gives CDR1 MDHEN, CDR2 SYDVKM.

The sample consisted of naive CD4+ T cells from PBMCs. Sample subset: CD45RA+ positively selected. The sequence was collected from a man in his late teens or twenties in good health. Some clones in this sample may be carry-over from other donors' samples. The rearrangement uses TRBV28 and TRBJ1-2; tentative D call: TRBD1 (5 bases). DNA for the CDR3: TGTGCCAGCAGTGGACACCCCGGGGGGGACTATGGCTACACCTTC. It codes for CASSGHPGGDYGYTF.